What follows is one TCR beta chain and its context. There is no known antigen for this receptor. Base qualities were left out, and no much larger clone turns up one base away. A fixed 350 ng of DNA was loaded for every bulk PBMC sample. The immunoSEQ TCRb Assay kit was used according to manufacturer instructions to amplify TCR beta CDR3 sequences from genomic DNA. The KAPA Library Quantification Kit for Illumina platforms was used to quantify pooled libraries by qPCR. Sequencing of the pooled libraries was done on an Illumina NextSeq 500, with clustering at about 0.6-1.1 pM. Per the original workflow: TCR data were analyzed with immunoSEQ ANALYZER and the R LymphoSeq package. A rearrangement efficiency score was calculated as productive divided by the sum of productive and non-productive CDR3 sequences. Clonality was measured with the Gini coefficient and diversity with the Renyi index at alpha=1, and both measures were compared pairwise between timepoints within each patient. Clonal relatedness used an edit distance of 3, and repertoire similarity used the Bhattacharyya coefficient, both computed in LymphoSeq. To classify response, a linear discriminant analysis based on week-3 changes in clonality and diversity was built using the R MASS and caret packages. Imported from immuneACCESS, the table was reduced by TCRdb to in-frame sequences with V and J called. These copies leave out some clones; in studies compared against another copy, an unresolved V gene accounts for under half, and the cause of the remainder is not known. V and J calls and clone size are those listed in that table; D and trimming were worked out from the DNA. The sample table contains under 15,000 clones; only one count was recorded for roughly 90% of them. The ten top clones hold 4% to 5.5% of the sample.

These data belong to a study of blood T cell dynamics during melanoma immunotherapy (dated by TCRdb to 2018 to 2020). About the full investigation: The patients had metastatic melanoma and were given first-line pembrolizumab or nivolumab plus ipilimumab as standard of care in the United Kingdom. To find early correlates of response, the study profiled the peripheral T cell receptor repertoires of patients with metastatic melanoma both before and after one cycle of checkpoint inhibitor therapy. Consecutive patients formed a training cohort, and a further independent group of patients from the same centre was pooled into an external validation set. The paper's findings and limits, for the study overall: Patients who later achieved disease control showed a bifurcated PBMC repertoire reorganization at W3, with increased clonality or increased diversity, unlike progressors. The relatively small sample size was recognized as a factor that could limit how well the results generalize. The study could not determine whether the T cell clones driving repertoire changes were melanoma-specific or reflected general immune activation.

According to the study, the label for this sample's time point signals: week 3, after first cycle of checkpoint inhibitor. Blood was sampled before treatment (T0) and at week 3 (W3), after the first cycle of checkpoint blockade. Except for two patients with rapid clinical progression, response was assessed 12 weeks after the first infusion by RECIST 1.1; disease control meant complete response, partial response or stable disease. Any patient who had received prior systemic cancer treatment, was on concomitant immunosuppressant therapy or had synchronous other active malignancies was excluded. To track both circulating cells and T cell turnover, TCR beta was sequenced from bulk PBMC as well as from plasma cell-free DNA. Lymphoprep and SepMate tubes were used to isolate PBMC from blood, and red cell lysis was then performed. QIAamp DNA Blood Mini kits were used to extract DNA from both PBMC and sorted T cell subsets.

V sheds 6 bases and J sheds 8 bases, leaving 13 bases between their ends. CDR1 is given as MNHEY and CDR2 as SVGAGI, both from the germline V gene. Its CDR3 holds 12 amino acids, cysteine through phenylalanine. The only DNA kept is the CDR3, 36 bases in frame from the first base. This clonotype was obtained from a human donor with melanoma. In this chain, TRBV6-5 is recombined with TRBJ1-2; matching of 6 bases hints at TRBD1 as the D gene. Sequenced here: blood, sampled from a patient treated with checkpoint blockade. For the CDR3, the sequence is CASREGGRGYTF. The sequenced DNA is TGTGCCAGCAGAGAGGGGGGACGGGGCTACACCTTC.